This paragraph reports one T cell receptor (beta chain). Its antigen is unidentified. This specimen belongs to a study of cytomegalovirus exposure and HLA in healthy donors. Notes on the study in general: Three chains tied to CMV proved CMV antigen-specific in vitro.

PCR used 60 Vbeta primers and 13 Jbeta primers. TCRdb's copy holds only in-frame clones and misses some; the assay was immunoSEQ multiplex PCR. This table has about 250,000 clones, roughly 78% appearing once. V shed 5 bases and J 5 bases; nucleotides not matched to a gene: 19. Looked up from germline, CDR1 is SGHVS and CDR2 is FQNEAQ. The CDR3 contains 18 residues. The specimen sequenced was PBMCs. The TCR was taken from a boy aged 5-17 years in good health and CMV-seronegative. This sequence joins TRBV7-8 and TRBJ2-5; 8 bases agree with TRBD1. The CDR3 sequence: CASSLSGQGTSRSETQYF. The CDR3 DNA reads as TGTGCCAGCAGCCTTAGTGGACAGGGTACTAGTCGCAGTGAGACCCAGTACTTC.